Each of the 26 T cell receptor beta chains below was sequenced from the same sample in a study of cytomegalovirus exposure and HLA in healthy donors. Both 60 Vbeta primers and 13 Jbeta primers went into the PCR. Libraries were prepared by immunoSEQ multiplex PCR; TCRdb keeps only in-frame clonotypes and omits some of them. This table has roughly 130,000 clones, roughly four fifths appearing once. The sequencing sample was made of PBMCs. These receptors were collected from a woman in her 50s in good health and CMV-seronegative.

This clone was observed once. The chain combines TRBV28 with TRBJ1-5; 8 nucleotides agree with TRBD1. V shed 6 bases, J shed 2 bases, and the junction held 6 bases outside the gene matches. From germline, CDR1 is MDHEN and CDR2 SYDVKM. This CDR3 has 15 amino acids. DNA of the CDR3: TGTGCCAGCAGCCCAGGGGGCCGGGGCAATCAGCCCCAGCATTTT. Encoded protein: CASSPGGRGNQPQHF. Filled out from reference TRBV28 and TRBJ1-5, the complete variable domain reads DVKVTQSSRYLVKRTGEKVFLECVQDMDHENMFWYRQDPGLGLRLIYFSYDVKMKEKGDIPEGYSVSREKKERFSLILESASTNQTSMYLCASSPGGRGNQPQHFGDGTRLSIL.

The rearrangement uses TRBV5-8 and TRBJ1-5, with D perhaps TRBD1 (6 bases). V lost 4 bases, J lost 7 bases, and 21 bases lay in between. Looked up from germline, CDR1 is SGHTS and CDR2 is YDEGEE. This CDR3 has 16 amino acids. The CDR3 region has the DNA TGTGCCAGCAGCCCTCCGGGACAAAGGAGAGGGCAGCCCCAGCATTTT. Its translation is CASSPPGQRRGQPQHF.

The chain links TRBV21-1 to TRBJ1-3; the table's D call, TRBD1, has no DNA check behind it. TRBV21-1 represents a pseudogene. This CDR3 comprises 15 residues. The CDR3 DNA reads as TGTGCCAGCAGAAAGGAGGGGGCCACTGGAAACACCATATATTTT. Translating gives CASRKEGATGNTIYF.

V gene TRBV5-1 combines with J gene TRBJ2-6; D is unresolved. Germline V gene lookup returns CDR1 SGHRS and CDR2 YFSETQ. The CDR3 is made up of 13 amino acids. V lost 4 bases to trimming and J lost 4 bases, with 6 bases between them. The CDR3 bases are TGCGCCAGCAGCCCGGAGGGGGCCAACGTCCTGACTTTC. As protein: CASSPEGANVLTF.

This clone was detected only once. The rearrangement uses TRBV7-6 and TRBJ2-3; TRBD2 matches at 9 bases. J was trimmed by 2 bases and V by 2 bases; bases with no gene match: 5. This CDR3 comprises 16 residues. Germline-derived CDR1 and CDR2 are SGHVS and FNYEAQ. CDR3 residues: CASSLLLAGTTDTQYF. The CDR3 nucleotides are TGTGCCAGCAGCTTATTACTAGCGGGTACCACAGATACGCAGTATTTT.

V gene TRBV15 combines with J gene TRBJ1-5; 7 bases agree with TRBD1. CDR3 length: 15 residues. From germline, CDR1 is LNHNV and CDR2 YYDKDF (reference sequence). The V gene end was trimmed by 2 bases and the J gene end by 9 bases; junction bases not matched to a gene: 10. CDR3 residues: CATSRPDRSSWPQHF. The CDR3 DNA follows: TGTGCCACCAGCAGACCGGACAGGTCCTCGTGGCCCCAGCATTTT.

This sequence joins TRBV7-3 and TRBJ2-1, with 7 nucleotides matching TRBD2. This CDR3 has 18 amino acids. The germline gives CDR1 SGHTA, CDR2 FQGTGA. The ends lost 4 bases at V and 5 bases at J; junction bases unmatched: 17. The CDR3 region is CASSSPPGGRYQDNEQFF. The CDR3 bases are TGTGCCAGCAGCTCCCCCCCGGGCGGGAGATATCAGGACAATGAGCAGTTCTTC.

The J gene is TRBJ2-7, the V gene TRBV4-3, with TRBD2 matching over 14 bases. Germline assignment: CDR1 LGHNA and CDR2 YSLEER. The CDR3 length is 17 residues. The ends lost 3 bases at V and 0 bases at J; junction bases unmatched: 4. CDR3 bases: TGCGCCAGCAGCCACGGACTAGCGGGAGGAAGCTCCTACGAGCAGTACTTC. It translates to CASSHGLAGGSSYEQYF.

This clone has only a few counts. One end of the junction is discordant with germline, which a read error may explain. The chain has TRBV20-1 and TRBJ1-1; D gene unclear. Germline CDR1 reads DFQATT; CDR2 reads SNEGSKA (reference sequence). The CDR3 totals 10 residues. The CDR3: CTARWPEAFF. The CDR3 DNA sequence: TGCACTGCTAGATGGCCTGAAGCTTTCTTT.

This sequence joins TRBV19 and TRBJ2-6, with 12 bases lining up with TRBD1. The CDR3 totals 17 residues. Germline CDR1 and CDR2: LNHDA and SQIVND (reference sequence). The ends lost 3 bases at V and 5 bases at J; junction bases unmatched: 5. The CDR3 DNA reads TGTGCCAGTAGTATGGGACAGGGGGCGTCTAGGGCCAACGTCCTGACTTTC. Encoded protein: CASSMGQGASRANVLTF.

The genes are TRBV21-1 and TRBJ2-7; the table's TRBD2 call for D was not verified on the DNA. TRBV21-1 is given as a pseudogene. The CDR3 spans 20 residues. DNA for the CDR3: TGTGCCAGCAGCAACGAGCGGGGGCCAGGACGGGAGGTTCCCTACTACGAGCAGTACGTC. Protein: CASSNERGPGREVPYYEQYV.

The chain has TRBV5-1 and TRBJ2-5; 8 nucleotides line up with TRBD1. Germline trimming cut 1 base from V and 4 bases from J; bases unmatched to any gene: 9. CDR1 is SGHRS, CDR2 YFSETQ, per germline. This CDR3 spans 16 amino acids. In DNA, the CDR3 is TGCGCCAGCAGCTTGCCCCGTCAGGGGGCGAGAGAGACCCAGTACTTC. Translation: CASSLPRQGARETQYF. Supplemented by reference TRBV5-1 and TRBJ2-5, the full variable domain reads KAGVTQTPRYLIKTRGQQVTLSCSPISGHRSVSWYQQTPGQGLQFLFEYFSETQRNKGNFPGRFSGRQFSNSRSEMNVSTLELGDSALYLCASSLPRQGARETQYFGPGTRLLVL.

V and J are TRBV7-3 and TRBJ2-3, with TRBD2 as a possible D gene (5 bases). Germline V gene sequence: CDR1 SGHTA, CDR2 FQGTGA. This CDR3 has 13 residues. The germline V and J ends were trimmed by 5 bases and 4 bases, with 10 bases remaining between them. CDR3: CASSPFGADTQYF. The CDR3 region has the DNA TGTGCCAGCAGCCCTTTCGGGGCAGATACGCAGTATTTT. The full variable domain, in which reference TRBV7-3 and TRBJ2-3 provide the parts outside the CDR3, is GAGVSQTPSNKVTEKGKYVELRCDPISGHTALYWYRQSLGQGPEFLIYFQGTGAADDSGLPNDRFFAVRPEGSVSTLKIQRTERGDSAVYLCASSPFGADTQYFGPGTRLTVL.

The rearrangement uses TRBV28 and TRBJ2-7, with D maybe TRBD2 (7 bases). With 7 bases removed from V and 0 bases from J, the gap between germline ends came to 13 bases. The CDR3 has 14 amino acids. Germline CDR1 is MDHEN and CDR2 is SYDVKM. The DNA for the CDR3 is TGTGCCAGCACCCGGGGGGCAAGCTCCTACGAGCAGTACTTC. This gives the protein CASTRGASSYEQYF.

The V call is TRBV7-2, the J call TRBJ1-5, with D unclear. In germline, CDR1 is SGHTA, CDR2 FQGNSA. The V and J ends lost 0 bases and 1 base respectively, with 10 bases between them. The CDR3 consists of 16 residues. In DNA form, the CDR3 reads TGTGCCAGCAGCTTAGCGGGAGGTAGAAGCAATCAGCCCCAGCATTTT. Translation gives CASSLAGGRSNQPQHF.

The J gene is TRBJ2-7, the V gene TRBV9, with D possibly being TRBD2 (5 bases). Trimming shortened V by 0 bases and J by 5 bases, and 9 bases separated the two germline ends. CDR3 size: 13 residues. CDR1 is SGDLS, CDR2 YYNGEE, per germline. The CDR3 DNA sequence: TGTGCCAGCAGCGTAGGGCTAGCCCACGAGCAGTACTTC. This sequence encodes CASSVGLAHEQYF.

The DNA of the CDR3 is TGCGCCAGCAGCATAGACACCGGGGAGCTGTTTTTT. This translates into CASSIDTGELFF. The chain joins TRBV5-1 to TRBJ2-2; D is undetermined. Germline V lookup: CDR1 SGHRS, CDR2 YFSETQ. Trimming stripped 4 bases from V and 3 bases from J, with 4 bases between. The CDR3 extends over 12 amino acids.

To note about this clone: One junction end does not reproduce the germline sequence, and a read error may be involved. The rearrangement joins TRBV28 to TRBJ2-6, with D perhaps matching TRBD1 (6 bases). The CDR3 loop spans 17 amino acids. The germline CDR1 and CDR2 sequences are MDHEN and SYDVKM. CDR3 in DNA: TGTGCCAGCAGTGAGATTGGGGGCAGACCTGGGCCCAACGTCCTGACTTTC. Protein: CASSEIGGRPGPNVLTF.

V and J are TRBV7-9 and TRBJ2-7; D is possibly TRBD2 (7 bases). Germline values: CDR1 SEHNR, CDR2 FQNEAQ (reference sequence). The CDR3 is 15 amino acids. V dropped 6 bases and J dropped 0 bases, with 15 bases sitting between them. The CDR3 sequence: CASRKKGEGSYEQYF. CDR3 nucleotides: TGTGCCAGCAGGAAGAAGGGGGAGGGCTCCTACGAGCAGTACTTC.

This clone was found once. The chain has TRBV6-1 and TRBJ2-3; tentative D call: TRBD2 (6 bases). Trimming shortened V by 0 bases and J by 2 bases, and 12 bases separated the two germline ends. The CDR3 contains 16 residues. Germline loops: CDR1 MNHNS, CDR2 SASEGT. CDR3 in amino acids: CASSEAAGTSTDTQYF. The CDR3 DNA is TGTGCCAGCAGTGAAGCGGCCGGGACTTCCACAGATACGCAGTATTTT.

Only one count was recorded for this clone. The chain joins TRBV18 to TRBJ2-2; possible D gene TRBD1, 6 bases. The CDR3 has 16 amino acids. With 0 bases removed from V and 1 base from J, the gap between germline ends came to 9 bases. The V gene's germline CDR1 is KGHSH and CDR2 LQKENI. The CDR3 is CASSPPVTGNTGELFF. DNA for the CDR3: TGTGCCAGCTCACCACCTGTGACAGGGAACACCGGGGAGCTGTTTTTT. The variable domain in full, completed from reference TRBV18 and TRBJ2-2, reads NAGVMQNPRHLVRRRGQEARLRCSPMKGHSHVYWYRQLPEEGLKFMVYLQKENIIDESGMPKERFSAEFPKEGPSILRIQQVVRGDSAAYFCASSPPVTGNTGELFFGEGSRLTVL.

The chain links TRBV4-2 to TRBJ1-1, with 8 bases that match TRBD1. The length of the CDR3 is 14 residues. CDR1 and CDR2 from the germline V gene are LGHNA and YNFKEQ. The V segment lost 2 bases and the J segment 3 bases; nucleotides outside the gene matches: 2. Here the CDR3 DNA reads TGTGCCAGCAGCCAACCGGACAGGGACACTGAAGCTTTCTTT. Translated: CASSQPDRDTEAFF.

The chain employs TRBV28 and TRBJ2-7; 7 bases match TRBD1. Germline V gene data show CDR1 as MDHEN and CDR2 as SYDVKM. V lost 3 bases, J lost 6 bases, and 2 bases stayed unmatched. The CDR3 has 12 amino acids. CDR3 bases: TGTGCCAGCAGTTTGAGGACAGGCGAGCAGTACGTC. It encodes CASSLRTGEQYV.

A note on this clone: The junction shows a germline mismatch at one end, possibly a read error. The rearrangement uses TRBV7-9 and TRBJ1-2; TRBD1 agrees at 9 bases. The CDR3 extends over 16 amino acids. CDR1 is SEHNR, CDR2 FQNEAQ, per germline (reference sequence). This chain's CDR3 is CASSPDRGSPNYGYPF. The DNA for the CDR3 is TGTGCCAGCAGCCCGGACAGGGGATCACCTAACTATGGCTACCCCTTC. The complete variable domain, with remaining parts taken from reference TRBV7-9 and TRBJ1-2, reads DTGVSQNPRHKITKRGQNVTFRCDPISEHNRLYWYRQTLGQGPEFLTYFQNEAQLEKSRLLSDRFSAERPKGSFSTLEIQRTEQGDSAMYLCASSPDRGSPNYGYPFGSGTRLTVV.

This clone was picked up one time. The chain recombines TRBV6-5 with TRBJ2-5; perhaps TRBD2 as D (6 bases). The CDR3 sequence is 13 residues long. CDR1 and CDR2 (germline): MNHEY, SVGAGI. Deletions cut 6 bases from V and 4 bases from J, with 12 bases between. CDR3 protein: CASRRLVRETQYF. CDR3 in DNA: TGTGCCAGCAGAAGACTAGTAAGAGAGACCCAGTACTTC.

This sequence joins TRBV29-1 and TRBJ2-2; perhaps TRBD2 as D (6 bases). The V and J ends lost 1 base and 0 bases respectively, with 18 bases between them. CDR3 length: 18 amino acids. Germline-derived CDR1 and CDR2 are SQVTM and ANQGSEA. The CDR3 loop reads CSVEADLGTSANTGELFF. In nucleotides, the CDR3 is TGCAGCGTTGAAGCGGACCTTGGGACTTCCGCGAACACCGGGGAGCTGTTTTTT.